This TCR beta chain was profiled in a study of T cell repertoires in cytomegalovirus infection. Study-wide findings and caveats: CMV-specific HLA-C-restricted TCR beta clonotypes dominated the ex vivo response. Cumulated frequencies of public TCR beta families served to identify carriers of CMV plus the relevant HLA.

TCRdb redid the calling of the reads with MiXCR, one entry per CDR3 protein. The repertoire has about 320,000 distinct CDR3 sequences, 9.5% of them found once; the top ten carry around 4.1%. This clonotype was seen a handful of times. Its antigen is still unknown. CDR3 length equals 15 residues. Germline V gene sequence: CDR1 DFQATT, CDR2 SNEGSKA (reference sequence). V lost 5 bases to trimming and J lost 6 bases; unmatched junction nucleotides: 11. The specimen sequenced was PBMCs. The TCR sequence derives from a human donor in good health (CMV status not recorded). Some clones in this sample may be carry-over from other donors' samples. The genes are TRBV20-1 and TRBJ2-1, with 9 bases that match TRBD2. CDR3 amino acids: CSASKRGAQSNEQFF. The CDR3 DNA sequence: TGCAGTGCTTCCAAGCGGGGGGCCCAATCCAATGAGCAGTTCTTC.